The entry that follows covers one T cell receptor (beta chain) sequence. This entry comes from a study of Ad26.COV2.S vaccination and SARS-CoV-2 variants. Study-wide background: Donor allocation was to the COV1001 Ad26.COV2.S trial arm.

Described treatment: 19 received Ad26.COV2.S at low or high dose, single or two shots; roughly five received placebo; per-sample allocation not given. Repertoires come from day 63 after the first vaccine or placebo injection. A Boston donor was an adult aged 18-55 years. The vaccine antigen was prefusion-stabilized Wuhan SARS-CoV-2 spike. Assay used: immunoSEQ multiplex PCR; TCRdb lists only in-frame clones, some missing. This table has about 680,000 clones, around 92% appearing once. The sequence derives from a person between 18 and 65 years old who received the Ad26.COV2.S COVID-19 vaccine or a placebo. The sequences come from peripheral blood, collected in a trial of Ad26.COV2.S vaccine versus placebo.

The CDR3 region has the DNA TGTGCCAGCAGCCAAGTAGGCCAAGAGACCCAGTACTTC. It specifies CASSQVGQETQYF. The chain employs TRBV14 and TRBJ2-5; D is ambiguous. CDR1 SGHDN and CDR2 FVKESK come from the germline V gene. The CDR3 runs 13 residues. The V gene lost 1 base and the J gene lost 1 base, with 4 bases spanning the gap.